This T cell receptor (beta chain) was sequenced during a study of blood T cell repertoires in COVID-19. Whole-study context: Nucleic acid was either cDNA or gDNA, and it came from T cells, B-cell-depleted T cells, or PBMCs.

Original methodology: Reference gene primer amplification yielded estimated nucleated cell counts. Sequencing used immunoSEQ multiplex PCR; TCRdb keeps in-frame clones, though not all of them. D and trimming come from the DNA, and the V and J calls and clone size come from that table. The table shows under 300,000 clones, with under 90% occurring only once. The V end was cut by 8 bases, the J end by 2 bases, with 19 bases between. Looked up from germline, CDR1 is MNHNY and CDR2 is SVGAGI (reference sequence). The CDR3 loop spans 16 amino acids. The sequencing sample was made of peripheral blood. The clonotype comes from a man between 50 and 59 years old with acute or convalescent COVID-19. The V call is TRBV6-6, the J call TRBJ1-5; possibly TRBD1 for D (6 bases). CDR3 sequence reads: CASGQDRILGNQPQHF. Here the CDR3 DNA reads TGTGCCAGCGGCCAAGACAGGATATTGGGCAATCAGCCCCAGCATTTT.